Below are 31 T cell receptor beta chains sequenced from a single sample in a study of blood T cell dynamics during melanoma immunotherapy (dated by TCRdb to about 2020). Library prep was done by the immunoSEQ multiplex PCR assay. TCRdb limited this immuneACCESS table to in-frame rearrangements with V and J called. A share of clones is missing; checked studies link under half to unresolved V genes, and the rest is unexplained. This sample has 15,000 to 20,000 clones in its table, and approximately 91% of those were observed once. The top ten hold 1.8% of the sample. The label giving this sample's time point can be read as: pre-treatment baseline. The sequenced sample was blood, obtained from a patient treated with checkpoint blockade. The origin of the receptors is a human donor with melanoma.

V usage is TRBV19 and J usage is TRBJ1-1; TRBD1 agrees at 8 bases. The CDR3 sequence is 13 residues long. Germline CDR1 LNHDA, CDR2 SQIVND (reference sequence). V shed 5 bases, J shed 6 bases, and the junction held 5 bases outside the gene matches. CDR3 protein: CASSLRTGSEAFF. DNA of the CDR3: TGTGCCAGTAGTCTCAGGACAGGGTCTGAAGCTTTCTTT.

The chain couples TRBV4-1 to TRBJ2-1; 11 positions agree with TRBD2. The CDR3 totals 17 residues. Germline assignment: CDR1 MGHRA and CDR2 YSYEKL. J gave up 0 bases and V 4 bases, and 5 bases lay outside the gene matches. The DNA for the CDR3 is TGCGCCAGCAGCCGCAGGACTAGCGGGTTCTCCTACAATGAGCAGTTCTTC. It translates to CASSRRTSGFSYNEQFF.

The chain combines TRBV2 with TRBJ1-1; D gene uncertain. The germline V and J ends were trimmed by 0 bases and 3 bases, with 11 bases remaining between them. CDR1 and CDR2 from the germline V gene are SNHLY and FYNNEI. This CDR3 contains 15 residues. The CDR3: CASSEARRYDTEAFF. Here the CDR3 DNA reads TGTGCCAGCAGTGAAGCGAGGAGGTATGACACTGAAGCTTTCTTT.

V is TRBV5-1 and J is TRBJ2-7, with a possible D match to TRBD2 (6 bases). The CDR3 is 14 residues long. Per germline, CDR1 SGHRS and CDR2 YFSETQ. The germline V and J ends were trimmed by 4 bases and 7 bases, with 18 bases remaining between them. The CDR3 DNA sequence: TGCGCCAGCAGCGCCTCCTCCGGGACTGAGGAGCAGTACTTC. Translated: CASSASSGTEEQYF.

V usage is TRBV6-1 and J usage is TRBJ2-3; TRBD2 agrees at 7 bases. Trimming at V came to 4 bases and at J to 1 base, leaving 5 bases not matched to a gene. Looked up from germline, CDR1 is MNHNS and CDR2 is SASEGT. This CDR3 has 15 amino acids. Here the CDR3 reads CASSGLGLGTDTQYF. As DNA, the CDR3 is TGTGCCAGCAGTGGCCTCGGACTAGGCACAGATACGCAGTATTTT.

The chain is built from TRBV2 and TRBJ1-6, with a tentative D call TRBD1 (5 bases). Trimming took 3 bases from V and 8 from J, leaving 14 bases between them. From germline, CDR1 is SNHLY and CDR2 FYNNEI. The CDR3 runs 15 residues. CDR3 amino acids: CASSDTGVRDSPLHF. For the CDR3, the DNA is TGTGCCAGCAGTGATACGGGGGTTAGGGATTCACCCCTCCACTTT.

This sequence joins TRBV5-5 and TRBJ1-4; D might be TRBD1 (5 bases). The V and J ends lost 1 base and 6 bases respectively, with 16 bases between them. The germline V gene encodes CDR1 SGHKS and CDR2 YYEKEE (reference sequence). The CDR3 sequence is 16 residues long. This CDR3 is CASSLSTGGFYEKLFF. In DNA, the CDR3 is TGTGCCAGCAGCTTGAGTACAGGCGGTTTCTATGAAAAACTGTTTTTT.

The chain recombines TRBV4-1 with TRBJ2-2, with 14 positions matching TRBD2. Trimming removed 1 base from V and 7 bases from J; junction bases left unmatched: 8. The CDR3 runs 18 residues. Germline values: CDR1 MGHRA, CDR2 YSYEKL. The CDR3 is CASSQAGLAGEFVGELFF. CDR3 coding DNA: TGCGCCAGCAGCCAAGCGGGACTAGCGGGGGAGTTTGTCGGGGAGCTGTTTTTT.

This rearrangement joins TRBV7-9 to TRBJ1-6; D is undetermined. V gave up 6 bases and J gave up 9 bases, with 12 bases separating them. This CDR3 region has 13 residues. Germline lookup yields CDR1 SEHNR and CDR2 FQNEAQ (reference sequence). The CDR3 DNA is TGTGCCAGCAGTGCTTCGGGGAGTTCACCCCTCCACTTT. Its protein product is CASSASGSSPLHF.

V gene TRBV19 combines with J gene TRBJ2-7; D may correspond to TRBD1 or TRBD2 (6 bases each). The CDR3 is 11 amino acids. The V end lost 6 bases, the J end lost 6 bases, and 9 bases lay between the germline ends. Germline lookup yields CDR1 LNHDA and CDR2 SQIVND (reference sequence). CDR3 coding DNA: TGTGCCAGTAGAGGGGGGAGCGAGCAGTACTTC. As protein: CASRGGSEQYF.

The chain joins TRBV25-1 to TRBJ1-1, with TRBD1 as a possible D gene (5 bases). The germline gives CDR1 MGHDK, CDR2 SYGVNS. The V end lost 2 bases, the J end lost 4 bases, and 11 bases lay between the germline ends. This CDR3 region has 14 residues. CDR3 DNA sequence: TGTGCCAGCAGTGAAAGGGGCAGAAGCACTGAAGCTTTCTTT. This gives the protein CASSERGRSTEAFF.

This clone was counted between two and nine times. The chain combines TRBV7-8 with TRBJ1-1; D is possibly TRBD1 (5 bases). V was trimmed by 2 bases and J by 1 base, leaving 14 bases between them. The CDR3 loop spans 16 amino acids. CDR1 and CDR2 from the germline V gene are SGHVS and FQNEAQ. The CDR3 DNA reads TGTGCCAGCAGCTTACAGGGCCTACTAGGGAACACTGAAGCTTTCTTT. Amino acid sequence: CASSLQGLLGNTEAFF.

The chain recombines TRBV5-1 with TRBJ1-5; D not resolved. The CDR3 totals 16 residues. CDR1 SGHRS and CDR2 YFSETQ come from the germline V gene. With 0 bases removed from V and 4 bases from J, the gap between germline ends came to 14 bases. In DNA form, the CDR3 reads TGCGCCAGCAGCTTGGGATTTCGGGGAGGGAATCAGCCCCAGCATTTT. It translates to CASSLGFRGGNQPQHF. Based on the CDR3 plus reference TRBV5-1 and TRBJ1-5, the full variable domain is KAGVTQTPRYLIKTRGQQVTLSCSPISGHRSVSWYQQTPGQGLQFLFEYFSETQRNKGNFPGRFSGRQFSNSRSEMNVSTLELGDSALYLCASSLGFRGGNQPQHFGDGTRLSIL.

The rearrangement links TRBV5-1 to TRBJ2-7; tentatively, D is TRBD1 (6 bases). V lost 0 bases and J 0 bases, leaving 10 bases between the germline ends. The germline CDR1 and CDR2 sequences are SGHRS and YFSETQ. The CDR3 extends over 15 amino acids. CDR3 amino acids: CASSLDVQGSYEQYF. DNA of the CDR3: TGCGCCAGCAGCTTGGACGTACAGGGCTCCTACGAGCAGTACTTC.

The gene calls are TRBV6-4 and TRBJ2-3; 7 nucleotides align to TRBD1. V lost 4 bases, J lost 0 bases, and 1 base stayed unmatched. CDR1 MRHNA and CDR2 SNTAGT come from the germline V gene. The length of the CDR3 is 14 residues. CDR3: CASSVQGSTDTQYF. The CDR3 DNA reads as TGTGCCAGCAGTGTACAGGGGAGCACAGATACGCAGTATTTT.

A single count supports this clone. V is TRBV19 and J is TRBJ1-2, with no clear D. Trimming left V 10 bases short and J 7 bases short, with 16 bases between. CDR3 length: 12 amino acids. CDR1 and CDR2 (germline): LNHDA, SQIVND (reference sequence). Here the CDR3 reads CATSPGQSGYTF. The CDR3 nucleotides read TGTGCCACCTCCCCCGGGCAGTCTGGCTACACCTTC. Combining the CDR3 with reference TRBV19 and TRBJ1-2 gives the whole variable domain DGGITQSPKYLFRKEGQNVTLSCEQNLNHDAMYWYRQDPGQGLRLIYYSQIVNDFQKGDIAEGYSVSREKKESFPLTVTSAQKNPTAFYLCATSPGQSGYTFGSGTRLTVV.

V and J are TRBV19 and TRBJ1-3; D is ambiguous. The V gene lost 3 bases and the J gene lost 0 bases, with 12 bases spanning the gap. CDR3 length: 16 amino acids. The V gene's germline CDR1 is LNHDA and CDR2 SQIVND (reference sequence). The CDR3 bases are TGTGCCAGTAGTATTGGCCCGCCCGGCTCTGGAAACACCATATATTTT. Translated, it gives CASSIGPPGSGNTIYF.

V and J are TRBV5-4 and TRBJ2-5; D could derive from TRBD1 or TRBD2 (6 bases each). This CDR3 has 15 residues. V lost 4 bases, J lost 6 bases, and 19 bases lay in between. CDR1 and CDR2 from the germline V gene are SGHNT and YYREEE (reference sequence). CDR3 nucleotide sequence: TGTGCCAGCAGCCCCAGTTCGGGGGCGGCAAAGACCCAGTACTTC. It yields the protein CASSPSSGAAKTQYF.

V usage is TRBV9 and J usage is TRBJ1-3; no clear D gene. The CDR3 extends over 14 amino acids. Trimming cost V 4 bases and J 1 base, with 9 bases left between them. Per the germline V gene, CDR1 is SGDLS and CDR2 is YYNGEE. CDR3 region: CASSLAPSGNTIYF. DNA of the CDR3: TGTGCCAGCAGCCTGGCACCGTCTGGAAACACCATATATTTT.

CDR3 protein: CAWSVGTGSTSGRETQYF. Written as DNA, the CDR3 is TGTGCCTGGAGTGTAGGTACGGGGTCGACTAGCGGTCGGGAGACCCAGTACTTC. The chain has TRBV30 and TRBJ2-5; 9 nucleotides match TRBD2. The trim removed 0 bases at V and 5 bases at J, leaving 16 bases unmatched. Germline values: CDR1 GTSNPN, CDR2 SVGIG (reference sequence). There are 18 residues in the CDR3.

V usage is TRBV4-3 and J usage is TRBJ2-7; 9 bases align to TRBD1. V gave up 1 base and J gave up 2 bases; unmatched junction bases: 3. There are 15 residues in the CDR3. Germline CDR1 and CDR2: LGHNA and YSLEER. CDR3 region: CASSQVQGAAYEQYF. As DNA, the CDR3 is TGCGCCAGCAGCCAAGTACAGGGGGCGGCCTACGAGCAGTACTTC.

Concerning this clone: The junction departs from germline at one end; a sequencing error may be responsible. V gene TRBV7-7 combines with J gene TRBJ1-3, with TRBD1 as a possible D gene (5 bases). The CDR3 has 14 residues. Germline CDR1 and CDR2: SSHAT and FNYEAQ (reference sequence). CDR3 protein: CASSLGDVGNTIYF. The CDR3 DNA is TGTGCTAGCAGCTTAGGGGACGTAGGAAACACCATATATTTT.

The chain links TRBV5-1 to TRBJ1-4, with 9 bases lining up with TRBD1. The CDR3 loop spans 17 amino acids. V dropped 3 bases and J dropped 3; count of bases not matched to a gene: 9. CDR1 is SGHRS, CDR2 YFSETQ, per germline. CDR3 region: CASSSDRDRASNEKLFF. CDR3 DNA sequence: TGCGCCAGCAGCTCTGACCGGGACAGGGCCTCTAATGAAAAACTGTTTTTT.

This rearrangement joins TRBV10-1 to TRBJ2-1; TRBD1 agrees at 7 bases. The CDR3 has 13 amino acids. J was trimmed by 9 bases and V by 3 bases; bases with no gene match: 5. From germline, CDR1 is WNHNN and CDR2 SYGVQD (reference sequence). CDR3 DNA: TGCGCCAGCAGTGACCCGACAGGGTTTGAGCAGTTCTTC. It translates to CASSDPTGFEQFF.

This clone showed up just once. The chain carries TRBV7-9 and TRBJ2-5, with D possibly matching TRBD2 (5 bases). Germline CDR1 reads SEHNR; CDR2 reads FQNEAQ (reference sequence). V shed 3 bases and J shed 5 bases, with 13 bases lying between them. This CDR3 comprises 14 residues. DNA for the CDR3: TGTGCCAGCAGCTTTTCCGGGCGGGTTGAGACCCAGTACTTC. This codes for CASSFSGRVETQYF.

In DNA form, the CDR3 reads TGTGCCAGCAGTCCCGGGACTAGCGTCAATGAGCAGTTCTTC. Protein: CASSPGTSVNEQFF. This chain joins TRBV6-1 and TRBJ2-1, with 10 bases matching TRBD2. The CDR3 covers 14 residues. Germline-derived CDR1 and CDR2 are MNHNS and SASEGT. V lost 5 bases, J lost 6 bases, and 4 bases stayed unmatched.

The chain carries TRBV7-8 and TRBJ1-5, with D maybe TRBD1 (5 bases). V dropped 5 bases and J dropped 3 bases, with 14 bases sitting between them. The CDR3 length is 15 residues. CDR1 is SGHVS, CDR2 FQNEAQ, per germline. CDR3 protein: CASSSRKGINQPQHF. CDR3 coding DNA: TGTGCCAGCAGCAGCCGGAAGGGGATCAATCAGCCCCAGCATTTT.

The chain carries TRBV6-5 and TRBJ1-2; D unresolved. CDR3 length: 15 amino acids. V dropped 7 bases and J dropped 0 bases, with 15 bases sitting between them. Germline V gene lookup returns CDR1 MNHEY and CDR2 SVGAGI. CDR3 region: CASTKRQTTNYGYTF. CDR3 sequence (DNA): TGTGCCAGCACTAAAAGGCAGACGACTAACTATGGCTACACCTTC.

This clone was recorded a few times. V and J are TRBV19 and TRBJ1-1, with unresolved D. Germline CDR1 and CDR2: LNHDA and SQIVND (reference sequence). V lost 4 bases to trimming and J lost 4 bases, with 22 bases between them. This CDR3 is 17 amino acids long. CDR3 loop: CASSSLLNLRIGTEAFF. The DNA for the CDR3 is TGTGCCAGTAGTAGCCTCCTGAACTTGCGGATCGGCACTGAAGCTTTCTTT.

V gene TRBV27 combines with J gene TRBJ1-2; D is possibly TRBD1 (5 bases). The V gene's germline CDR1 is MNHEY and CDR2 SMNVEV (reference sequence). The CDR3 length is 16 residues. V was clipped by 5 bases and J by 1 base, with 17 bases between them. The CDR3 reads CASSKDRLESNYGYTF. The CDR3 nucleotides are TGTGCCAGCAGTAAAGACAGACTCGAGAGTAACTATGGCTACACCTTC.

V gene TRBV2 combines with J gene TRBJ2-3, with D possibly TRBD1 on 5 matching bases. Germline CDR1 and CDR2: SNHLY and FYNNEI. The CDR3 has 14 residues. Trimming pared 1 base from V and 0 bases from J, leaving 5 bases between. CDR3 in DNA: TGTGCCAGCAGTGAAGAGGGGAGCACAGATACGCAGTATTTT. Residues: CASSEEGSTDTQYF.